This TCR beta chain was sequenced for a study of PD-L1 blockade in urothelial cancer. Study information: Starting in the mid-2010s, patients were given atezolizumab (1,200 mg intravenously every 3 weeks). Male sex and bladder-origin urothelial cancer characterized about 90% of the roughly 29 patients.

The time point denotes: pretreatment peripheral blood. PCRs were each spiked with synthetic TCR analog templates. The protocol was immunoSEQ multiplex PCR, while the TCRdb copy is restricted to in-frame clones and leaves out a portion. Of around 79,000 clones in the sample, around 85% were seen once. Germline values: CDR1 SGHNT, CDR2 YENEEA. Trimming at V came to 5 bases and at J to 3 bases, leaving 5 bases not matched to a gene. The CDR3 consists of 15 residues. The source was PBMCs, collected around atezolizumab (anti-PD-L1) treatment. The receptor was derived from a man aged 40-49 years with urothelial cancer. The genes are TRBV11-3 and TRBJ2-2; 8 bases match TRBD2. The CDR3 loop reads CASSGGRNDTGELFF. In DNA, the CDR3 is TGTGCCAGCAGCGGCGGGAGGAACGACACCGGGGAGCTGTTTTTT.